This T cell receptor (beta chain) is from a study of post-analysis software for immune sequencing data. The overall study: Relapsing-remitting, secondary progressive and progressive-relapsing multiple sclerosis courses were included. Notes on the study in general: Strong same-batch co-clustering of samples appeared with F measure clustering. Multiple sclerosis patients showed significantly lower normalized Chao1 diversity than controls did. Among five TRBV segments more frequent in patients than controls were TRBV5-6, TRBV5-1 and TRBV20-1.

Trimming stripped 1 base from V and 1 base from J, with 8 bases between. The CDR3 runs 15 residues. The germline V gene encodes CDR1 SGHTA and CDR2 FQGNSA. Note on this clonotype: Antigen: not known.

TCR beta libraries were prepared from cDNA with unique molecular identifiers. TCRdb processed the PCR reads anew with MiXCR; each CDR3 protein has one entry. The profile covers some 690,000 distinct CDR3 sequences, with just under 30% appearing a single time and 0.55% to 0.65% taken by the ten largest. The clonotype was recovered from a girl aged 5-17 years with multiple sclerosis. Specimen: blood. The chain has TRBV7-2 and TRBJ1-5; D is ambiguous. The chain's CDR3 is CASSLGAASNQPQHF. For the CDR3, the DNA is TGTGCCAGCAGCTTAGGTGCAGCGAGCAATCAGCCCCAGCATTTT.